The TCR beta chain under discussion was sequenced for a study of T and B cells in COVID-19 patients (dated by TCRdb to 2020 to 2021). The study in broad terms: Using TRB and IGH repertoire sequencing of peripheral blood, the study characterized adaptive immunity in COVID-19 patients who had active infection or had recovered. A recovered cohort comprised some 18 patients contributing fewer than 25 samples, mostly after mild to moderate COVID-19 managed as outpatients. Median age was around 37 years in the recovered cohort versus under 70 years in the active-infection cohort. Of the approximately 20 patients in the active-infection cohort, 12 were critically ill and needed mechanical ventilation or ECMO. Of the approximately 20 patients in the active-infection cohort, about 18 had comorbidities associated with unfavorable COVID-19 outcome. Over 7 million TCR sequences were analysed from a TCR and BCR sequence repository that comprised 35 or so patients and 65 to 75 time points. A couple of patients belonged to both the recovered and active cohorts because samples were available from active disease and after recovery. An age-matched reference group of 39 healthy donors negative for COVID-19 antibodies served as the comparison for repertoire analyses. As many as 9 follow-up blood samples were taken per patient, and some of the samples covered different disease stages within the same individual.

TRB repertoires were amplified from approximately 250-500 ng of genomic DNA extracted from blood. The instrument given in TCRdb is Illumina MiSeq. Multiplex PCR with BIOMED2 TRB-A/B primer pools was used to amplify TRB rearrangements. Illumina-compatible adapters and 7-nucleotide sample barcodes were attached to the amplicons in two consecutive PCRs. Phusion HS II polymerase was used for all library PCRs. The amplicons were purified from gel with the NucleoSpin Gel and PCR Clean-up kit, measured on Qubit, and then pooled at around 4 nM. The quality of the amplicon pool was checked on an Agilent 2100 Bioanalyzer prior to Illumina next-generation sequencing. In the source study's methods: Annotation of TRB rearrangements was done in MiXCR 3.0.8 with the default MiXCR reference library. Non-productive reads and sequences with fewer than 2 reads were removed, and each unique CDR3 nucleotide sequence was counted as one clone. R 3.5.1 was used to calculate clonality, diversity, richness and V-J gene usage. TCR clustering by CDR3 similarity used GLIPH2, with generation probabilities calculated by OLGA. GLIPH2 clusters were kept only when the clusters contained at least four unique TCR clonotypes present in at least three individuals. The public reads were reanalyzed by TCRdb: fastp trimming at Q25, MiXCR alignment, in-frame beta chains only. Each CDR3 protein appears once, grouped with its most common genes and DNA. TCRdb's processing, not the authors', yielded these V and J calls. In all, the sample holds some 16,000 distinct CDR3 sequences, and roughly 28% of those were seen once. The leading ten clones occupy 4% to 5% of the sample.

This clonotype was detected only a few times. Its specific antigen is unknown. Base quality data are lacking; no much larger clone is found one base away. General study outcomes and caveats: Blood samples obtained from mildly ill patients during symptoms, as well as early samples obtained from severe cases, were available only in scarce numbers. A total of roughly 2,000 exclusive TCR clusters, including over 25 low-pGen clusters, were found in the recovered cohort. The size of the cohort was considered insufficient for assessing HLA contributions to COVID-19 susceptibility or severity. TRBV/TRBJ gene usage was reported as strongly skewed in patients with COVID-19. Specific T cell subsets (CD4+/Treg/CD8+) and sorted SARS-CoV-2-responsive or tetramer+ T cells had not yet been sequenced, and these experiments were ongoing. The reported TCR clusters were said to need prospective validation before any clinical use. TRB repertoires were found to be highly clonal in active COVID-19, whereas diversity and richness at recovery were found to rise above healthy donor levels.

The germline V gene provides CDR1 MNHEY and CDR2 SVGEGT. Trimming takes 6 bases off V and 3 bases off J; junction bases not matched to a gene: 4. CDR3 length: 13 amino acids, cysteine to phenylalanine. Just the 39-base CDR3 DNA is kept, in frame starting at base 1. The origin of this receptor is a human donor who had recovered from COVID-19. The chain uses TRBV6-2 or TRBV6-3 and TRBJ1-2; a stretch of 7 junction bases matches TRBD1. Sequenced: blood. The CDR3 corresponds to CASSSTGDYGYTF. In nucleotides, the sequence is TGTGCCAGCAGCAGCACAGGGGACTATGGCTACACCTTC.